This record covers a single TCR beta chain. Using immunoSEQ multiplex PCR, the repertoire was profiled, and TCRdb retains in-frame clones only, with some absent. The profile shows 17,000 or so clones, 86% of them singletons. Trimming left V 0 bases short and J 5 bases short, with 11 bases between. Germline-derived CDR1 and CDR2 are SGDLS and YYNGEE. CDR3 length equals 15 residues. This specimen belongs to a study of control samples from healthy donors and cancer patients. Sequencing was carried out using PBMCs. The rearrangement uses TRBV9 and TRBJ1-4; tentatively, D is TRBD1 (6 bases). The receptor was isolated from a woman between 70 and 85 years old with colorectal cancer. The CDR3 loop is CASSVVGGGNEKLFF. In DNA, the CDR3 is TGTGCCAGCAGCGTAGTCGGAGGGGGAAATGAAAAACTGTTTTTT.